This is a list of T cell receptor beta chains from one sample in a study of T cell responses to AZD1222 COVID-19 vaccine. Assay: immunoSEQ multiplex PCR; the TCRdb copy retains only in-frame clones and omits some. The data contain 60,000 to 75,000 clones, over 65% of them seen just once; the ten biggest clones take up more than 3%. The material sequenced was peripheral blood, taken 28 days after the second AZD1222 dose. Receptor source: an adult who received the AZD1222 COVID-19 vaccine. Each CDR3 is given with its conserved first and last residue. A D gene is named only where the DNA matches it firmly. Size is stated for part of the rows, as once, few or many counts, or as a class when the clone is expanded.

DNA	CDR3	V	J	D	size
TGTGCCAGCAGCCCTGGGTTCTTGGGAACTAATGAAAAACTGTTTTTT	CASSPGFLGTNEKLFF	TRBV5-5	TRBJ1-4	-	-
TGTGCCAGCAGTTTCCCCGGGACGGAGCTGTTTTTT	CASSFPGTELFF	TRBV12-3/TRBV12-4	TRBJ2-2	-	-
TGTGCCAGCAGAACAATTGGCGGCACTGAGCAGTTCTTC	CASRTIGGTEQFF	TRBV28	TRBJ2-1	-	few
TGTGCCAGCAGTAGCTCTGGGGGTTACACAGATACGCAGTATTTT	CASSSSGGYTDTQYF	TRBV6-5	TRBJ2-3	-	-
TGTGCCAGCAGCTCGCGGGACACGGATGGCTACACCTTC	CASSSRDTDGYTF	TRBV7-8	TRBJ1-2	-	-
TGTGCCAGCAGTAGAACAGGGGCCAACGTCCTGACTTTC	CASSRTGANVLTF	TRBV2	TRBJ2-6	-	-
TGTGCCAGCAGTGAAGCTAGGGAAACTACGCAGTATTTT	CASSEARETTQYF	TRBV2	TRBJ2-3	-	-
TGCAGTGCCAGTGAGACTAGCGGGCCCAACACCGGGGAGCTGTTTTTT	CSASETSGPNTGELFF	TRBV20-1	TRBJ2-2	TRBD2	-
TGTGCTAGTGGTGCGGACGGGGATCAGCCCCAGCATTTT	CASGADGDQPQHF	TRBV12-5	TRBJ1-5	-	-
TGTGCCAGCAGCTTCCGAGGGGTCAACACTGAAGCTTTCTTT	CASSFRGVNTEAFF	TRBV11-3	TRBJ1-1	-	-
TGTGCCAGCAGCTTAATTGGCGGGGGCTACCAGGGAAACGAGCAGTACTTC	CASSLIGGGYQGNEQYF	TRBV7-2	TRBJ2-7	-	few
TGTGCCAGCAGCCCGGGGGGCCCAGGGAGGGCCCAATCACCCCTCCACTTT	CASSPGGPGRAQSPLHF	TRBV7-2	TRBJ1-6	-	-
TGTGCCAGCAGTGAAAGAGTTGGATGGGGGACCGGGAACACTGAAGCTTTCTTT	CASSERVGWGTGNTEAFF	TRBV2	TRBJ1-1	-	-
TGTGCCAGCAGTGAGGGGGGGACAGGGTTTGAAAAACTGTTTTTT	CASSEGGTGFEKLFF	TRBV25-1	TRBJ1-4	TRBD1	-
TGTGCCAGCAGCTTAGAAGGGACAGGGTCTTACAATGAGCAGTTCTTC	CASSLEGTGSYNEQFF	TRBV7-2	TRBJ2-1	TRBD1	-
TGTGCCAGCTCACCACTGCTTGTAGGACAGGGACGCGGTGAGCAGTTCTTC	CASSPLLVGQGRGEQFF	TRBV18	TRBJ2-1	TRBD1	-
TGTGCCAGCAGTTTCCTAAGGGGGAACTATGGCTACACCTTC	CASSFLRGNYGYTF	TRBV6-6	TRBJ1-2	-	-
TGCAGTGCTAGTTCTGCGGGGGGGCCGCGGCAAGAGACCCAGTACTTC	CSASSAGGPRQETQYF	TRBV20-1	TRBJ2-5	TRBD2	-
TGTGCCAGCAGTTTAAGGGGTACCCTCCACTTT	CASSLRGTLHF	TRBV28	TRBJ1-6	-	-
TGTGCCAGCAGTCCAGAGCCCACTGAAGCTTTCTTT	CASSPEPTEAFF	TRBV12-3/TRBV12-4	TRBJ1-1	-	-
TGTGCCAGTAGTAGATCGGGCAGGGGGCGCGGAGAGACCCAGTACTTC	CASSRSGRGRGETQYF	TRBV19	TRBJ2-5	TRBD1	-
TGTGCCAGCAGTCGCGACTGGAACACTGAAGCTTTCTTT	CASSRDWNTEAFF	TRBV12-3/TRBV12-4	TRBJ1-1	-	-
TGTGCCAGCAGTGAACTCGGGGGCTCCTACAATGAGCAGTTCTTC	CASSELGGSYNEQFF	TRBV2	TRBJ2-1	-	-
TGTGCCAGCAGCCCTCCGCAGCGGGGGGCCTACGAGCAGTACTTC	CASSPPQRGAYEQYF	TRBV7-2	TRBJ2-7	TRBD2	-
TGTGCCAGCAGCTTAGTTACATCCGAGGGGACTGAAGCTTTCTTT	CASSLVTSEGTEAFF	TRBV7-8	TRBJ1-1	-	-
TGTGCCAGCAGCCGCCAGACTAGCGGATTTTTGACCCAGTACTTC	CASSRQTSGFLTQYF	TRBV14	TRBJ2-5	TRBD2	once
TGCGCCAGCAGCTTGAGTACGGGGCGCTCCTACGAGCAGTACTTC	CASSLSTGRSYEQYF	TRBV5-1	TRBJ2-7	-	-
TGTGCCAGCAGTCTAACAGGGCCCAACTACACCTTC	CASSLTGPNYTF	TRBV28	TRBJ1-2	-	-
TGTGCCAGCAGCAGGGACAGGGGCTCTGGAAACACCATATATTTT	CASSRDRGSGNTIYF	TRBV4-2	TRBJ1-3	TRBD1	-
TGTGCCACCCGGGCCTCATACTCCTACGAGCAGTACTTC	CATRASYSYEQYF	TRBV15	TRBJ2-7	-	-
TGCGCCAGCAGCTTGGTAGGCAGGATCTCTGGAAACACCATATATTTT	CASSLVGRISGNTIYF	TRBV5-1	TRBJ1-3	-	-
TGTGCCAGCTCACCGTCAGGGTTCCAAAACATTCAGTACTTC	CASSPSGFQNIQYF	TRBV18	TRBJ2-4	-	-
TGTGCCAGCAGCCTTATCGGACTGGAAACGGAGACCCAGTACTTC	CASSLIGLETETQYF	TRBV28	TRBJ2-5	-	-
TGTGCCAGCAGTTCCACAGCGAACACTGAAGCTTTCTTT	CASSSTANTEAFF	TRBV6-2/TRBV6-3	TRBJ1-1	-	-
TGTGCCAGCAGCCTGGACAGGATGTACGAGCAGTACTTC	CASSLDRMYEQYF	TRBV2	TRBJ2-7	TRBD1	medium-sized
TGCGCCAGCAGATCTAGCGGGGGGGCTAATGAGCAGTTCTTC	CASRSSGGANEQFF	TRBV5-1	TRBJ2-1	TRBD2	once
TGTGCCAGCAGCCAAGGCCGGGACAGGGTCTATGGCTACACCTTC	CASSQGRDRVYGYTF	TRBV4-2	TRBJ1-2	TRBD1	-